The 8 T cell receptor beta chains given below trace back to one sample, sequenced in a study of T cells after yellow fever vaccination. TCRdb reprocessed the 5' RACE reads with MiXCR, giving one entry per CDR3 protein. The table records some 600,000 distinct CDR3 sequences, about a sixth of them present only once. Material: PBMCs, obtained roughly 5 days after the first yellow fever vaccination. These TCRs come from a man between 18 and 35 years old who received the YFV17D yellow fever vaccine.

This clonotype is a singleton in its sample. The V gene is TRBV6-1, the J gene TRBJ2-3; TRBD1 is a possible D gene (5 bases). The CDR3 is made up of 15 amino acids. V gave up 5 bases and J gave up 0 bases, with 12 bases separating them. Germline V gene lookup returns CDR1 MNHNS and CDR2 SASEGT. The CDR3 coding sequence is TGTGCCAGCAGTAAGGCGACAGTTAGCACAGATACGCAGTATTTT. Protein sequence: CASSKATVSTDTQYF.

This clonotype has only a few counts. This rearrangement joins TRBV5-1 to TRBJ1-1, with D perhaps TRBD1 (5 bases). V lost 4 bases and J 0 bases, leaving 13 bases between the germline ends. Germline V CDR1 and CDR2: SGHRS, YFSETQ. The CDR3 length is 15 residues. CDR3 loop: CASSLSGTVNTEAFF. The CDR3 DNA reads TGCGCCAGCAGCCTCTCAGGGACGGTGAACACTGAAGCTTTCTTT.

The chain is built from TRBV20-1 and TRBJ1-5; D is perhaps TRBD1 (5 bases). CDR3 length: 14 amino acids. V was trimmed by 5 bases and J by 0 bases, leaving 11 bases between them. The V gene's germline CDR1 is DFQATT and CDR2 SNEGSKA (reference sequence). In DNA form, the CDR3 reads TGCAGTGCTGGGGGGTTATATAGCAATCAGCCCCAGCATTTT. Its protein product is CSAGGLYSNQPQHF.

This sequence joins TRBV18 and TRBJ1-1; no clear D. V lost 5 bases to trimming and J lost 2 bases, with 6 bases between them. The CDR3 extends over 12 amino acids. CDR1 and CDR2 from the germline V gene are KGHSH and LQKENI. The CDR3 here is CASSGRNTEAFF. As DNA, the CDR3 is TGTGCCAGCTCAGGAAGAAACACTGAAGCTTTCTTT.

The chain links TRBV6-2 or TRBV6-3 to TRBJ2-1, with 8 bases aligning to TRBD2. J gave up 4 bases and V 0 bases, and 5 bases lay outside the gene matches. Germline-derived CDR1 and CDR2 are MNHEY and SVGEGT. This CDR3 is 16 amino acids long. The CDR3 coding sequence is TGTGCCAGCAGTTACTCCCCCCCGGGGGGGTACAATGAGCAGTTCTTC. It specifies CASSYSPPGGYNEQFF.

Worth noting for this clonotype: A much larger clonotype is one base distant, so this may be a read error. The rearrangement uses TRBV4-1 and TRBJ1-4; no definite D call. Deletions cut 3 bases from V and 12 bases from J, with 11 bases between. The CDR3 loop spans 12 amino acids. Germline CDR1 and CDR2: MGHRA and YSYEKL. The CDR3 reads CASSHPWEELFF. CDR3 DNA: TGCGCCAGCAGCCATCCTTGGGAAGAACTGTTTTTT.

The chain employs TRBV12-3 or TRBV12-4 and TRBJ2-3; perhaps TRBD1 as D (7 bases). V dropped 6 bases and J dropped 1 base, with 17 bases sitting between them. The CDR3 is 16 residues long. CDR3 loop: CASSRGGGQGTDTQYF. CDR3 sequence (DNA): TGTGCCAGCAGCCGGGGAGGAGGACAGGGCACAGATACGCAGTATTTT.

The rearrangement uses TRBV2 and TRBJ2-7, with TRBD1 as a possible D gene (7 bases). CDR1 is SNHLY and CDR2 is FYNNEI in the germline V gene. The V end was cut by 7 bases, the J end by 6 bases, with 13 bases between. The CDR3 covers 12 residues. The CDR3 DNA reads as TGTGCCAGCAAACAGGGGACTGTCGAGCAGTACTTC. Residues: CASKQGTVEQYF. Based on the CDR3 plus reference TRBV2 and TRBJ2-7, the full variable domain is EPEVTQTPSHQVTQMGQEVILRCVPISNHLYFYWYRQILGQKVEFLVSFYNNEISEKSEIFDDQFSVERPDGSNFTLKIRSTKLEDSAMYFCASKQGTVEQYFGPGTRLTVT.